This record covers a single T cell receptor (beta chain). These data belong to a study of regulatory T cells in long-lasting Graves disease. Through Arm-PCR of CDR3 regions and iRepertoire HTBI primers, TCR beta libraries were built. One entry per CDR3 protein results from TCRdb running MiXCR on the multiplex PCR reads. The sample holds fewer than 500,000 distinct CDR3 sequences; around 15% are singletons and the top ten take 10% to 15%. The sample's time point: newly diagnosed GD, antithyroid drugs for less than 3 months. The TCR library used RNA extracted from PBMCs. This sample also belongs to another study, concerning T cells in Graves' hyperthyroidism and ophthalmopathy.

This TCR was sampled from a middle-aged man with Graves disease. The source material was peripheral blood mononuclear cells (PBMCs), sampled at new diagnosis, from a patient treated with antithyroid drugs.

CDR3 sequence (DNA): TGTGCCAGCAGCCAAGGGGCCTCGCCAGTCAAAAACATTCAGTACTTC. This translates into CASSQGASPVKNIQYF. The chain employs TRBV14 and TRBJ2-4; D uncertain. Germline CDR1 SGHDN, CDR2 FVKESK. There are 16 residues in the CDR3. V lost 1 base to trimming and J lost 3 bases, with 13 bases between them.